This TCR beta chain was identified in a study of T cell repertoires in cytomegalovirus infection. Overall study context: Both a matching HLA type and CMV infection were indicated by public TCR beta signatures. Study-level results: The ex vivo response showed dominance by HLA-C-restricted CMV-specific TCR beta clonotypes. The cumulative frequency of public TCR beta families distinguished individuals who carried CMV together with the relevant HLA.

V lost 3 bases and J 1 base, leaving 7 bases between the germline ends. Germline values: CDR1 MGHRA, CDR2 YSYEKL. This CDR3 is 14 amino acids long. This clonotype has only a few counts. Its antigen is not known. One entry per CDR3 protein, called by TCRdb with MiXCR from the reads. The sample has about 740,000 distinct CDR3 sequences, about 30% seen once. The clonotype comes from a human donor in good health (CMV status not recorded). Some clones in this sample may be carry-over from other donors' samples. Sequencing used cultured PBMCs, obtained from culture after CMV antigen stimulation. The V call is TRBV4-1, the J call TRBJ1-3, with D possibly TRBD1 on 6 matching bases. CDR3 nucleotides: TGCGCCAGCAGCCATGGGACATCTGGAAACACCATATATTTT. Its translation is CASSHGTSGNTIYF.